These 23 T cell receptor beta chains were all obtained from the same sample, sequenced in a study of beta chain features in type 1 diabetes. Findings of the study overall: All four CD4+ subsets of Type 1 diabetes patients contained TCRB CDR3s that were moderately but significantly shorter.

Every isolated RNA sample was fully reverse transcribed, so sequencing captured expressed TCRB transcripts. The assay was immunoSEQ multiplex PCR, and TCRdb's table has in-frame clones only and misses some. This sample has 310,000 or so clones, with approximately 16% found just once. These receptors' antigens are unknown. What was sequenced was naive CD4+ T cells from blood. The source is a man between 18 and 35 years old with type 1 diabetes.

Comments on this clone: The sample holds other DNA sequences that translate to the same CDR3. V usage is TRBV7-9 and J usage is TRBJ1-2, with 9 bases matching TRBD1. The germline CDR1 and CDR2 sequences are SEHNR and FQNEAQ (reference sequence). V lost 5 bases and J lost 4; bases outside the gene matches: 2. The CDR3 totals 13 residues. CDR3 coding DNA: TGTGCCAGCAGCCGGGACAGGGCCTATGGCTACACCTTC. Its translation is CASSRDRAYGYTF.

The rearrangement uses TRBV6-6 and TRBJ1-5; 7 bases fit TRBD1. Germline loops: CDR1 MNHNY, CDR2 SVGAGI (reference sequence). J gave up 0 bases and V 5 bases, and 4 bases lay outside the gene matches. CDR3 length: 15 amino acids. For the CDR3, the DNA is TGTGCCAGCAGTGACAGGGAGGTTAGCAATCAGCCCCAGCATTTT. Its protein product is CASSDREVSNQPQHF.

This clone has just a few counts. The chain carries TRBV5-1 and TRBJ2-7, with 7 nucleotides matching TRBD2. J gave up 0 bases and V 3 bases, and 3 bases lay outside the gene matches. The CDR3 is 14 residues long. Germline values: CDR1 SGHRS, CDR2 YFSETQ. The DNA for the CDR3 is TGCGCCAGCAGCTCGGGGGACTACTCCTACGAGCAGTACTTC. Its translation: CASSSGDYSYEQYF. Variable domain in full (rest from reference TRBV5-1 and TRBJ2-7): KAGVTQTPRYLIKTRGQQVTLSCSPISGHRSVSWYQQTPGQGLQFLFEYFSETQRNKGNFPGRFSGRQFSNSRSEMNVSTLELGDSALYLCASSSGDYSYEQYFGPGTRLTVT.

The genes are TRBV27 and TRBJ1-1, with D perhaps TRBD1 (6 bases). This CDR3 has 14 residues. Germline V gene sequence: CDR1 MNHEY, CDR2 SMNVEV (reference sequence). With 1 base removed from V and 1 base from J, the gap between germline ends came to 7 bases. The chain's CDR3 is CASSLYRANTEAFF. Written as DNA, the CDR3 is TGTGCCAGCAGTTTATACAGGGCGAACACTGAAGCTTTCTTT.

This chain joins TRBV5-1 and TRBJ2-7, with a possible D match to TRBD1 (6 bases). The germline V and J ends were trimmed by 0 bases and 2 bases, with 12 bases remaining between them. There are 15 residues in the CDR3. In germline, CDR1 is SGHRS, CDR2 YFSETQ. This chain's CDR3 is CASSLVPGATYEQYF. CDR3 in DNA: TGCGCCAGCAGCTTGGTGCCAGGGGCTACCTACGAGCAGTACTTC.

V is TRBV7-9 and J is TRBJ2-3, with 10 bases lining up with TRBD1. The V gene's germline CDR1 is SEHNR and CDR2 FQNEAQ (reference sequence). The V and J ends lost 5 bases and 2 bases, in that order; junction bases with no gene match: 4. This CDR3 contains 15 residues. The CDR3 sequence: CASSPGTGVTDTQYF. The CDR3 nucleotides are TGTGCCAGCAGCCCAGGGACAGGGGTCACAGATACGCAGTATTTT.

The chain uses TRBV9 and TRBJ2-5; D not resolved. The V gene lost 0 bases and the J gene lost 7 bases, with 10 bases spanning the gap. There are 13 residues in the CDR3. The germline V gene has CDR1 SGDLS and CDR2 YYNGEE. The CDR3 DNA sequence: TGTGCCAGCAGCGTAGACGAGGCCCGGACCCAGTACTTC. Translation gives CASSVDEARTQYF.

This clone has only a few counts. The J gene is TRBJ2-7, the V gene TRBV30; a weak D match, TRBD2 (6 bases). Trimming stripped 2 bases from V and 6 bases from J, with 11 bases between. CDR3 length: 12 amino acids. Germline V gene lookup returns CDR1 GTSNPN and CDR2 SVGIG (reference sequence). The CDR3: CAWSLGGGEQYF. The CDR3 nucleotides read TGTGCCTGGAGTCTTGGGGGAGGCGAGCAGTACTTC.

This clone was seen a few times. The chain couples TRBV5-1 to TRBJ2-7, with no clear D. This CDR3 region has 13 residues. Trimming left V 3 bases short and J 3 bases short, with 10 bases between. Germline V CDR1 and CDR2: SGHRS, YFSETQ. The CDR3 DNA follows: TGCGCCAGCAGCTCCCGTACGGGCTACGAGCAGTACTTC. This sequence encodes CASSSRTGYEQYF. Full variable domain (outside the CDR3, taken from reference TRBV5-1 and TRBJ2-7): KAGVTQTPRYLIKTRGQQVTLSCSPISGHRSVSWYQQTPGQGLQFLFEYFSETQRNKGNFPGRFSGRQFSNSRSEMNVSTLELGDSALYLCASSSRTGYEQYFGPGTRLTVT.

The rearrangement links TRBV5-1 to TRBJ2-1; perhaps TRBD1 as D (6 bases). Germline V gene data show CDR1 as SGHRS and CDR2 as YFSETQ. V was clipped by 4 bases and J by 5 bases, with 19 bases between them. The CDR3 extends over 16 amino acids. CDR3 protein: CASSDRAAQGHNEQFF. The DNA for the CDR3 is TGCGCCAGCAGCGATCGAGCGGCCCAGGGGCACAATGAGCAGTTCTTC.

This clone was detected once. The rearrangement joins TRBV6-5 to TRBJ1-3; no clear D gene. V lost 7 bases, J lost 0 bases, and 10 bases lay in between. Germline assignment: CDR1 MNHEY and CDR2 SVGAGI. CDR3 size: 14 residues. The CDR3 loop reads CASMAGPSGNTIYF. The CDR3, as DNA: TGTGCCAGCATGGCAGGTCCCTCTGGAAACACCATATATTTT.

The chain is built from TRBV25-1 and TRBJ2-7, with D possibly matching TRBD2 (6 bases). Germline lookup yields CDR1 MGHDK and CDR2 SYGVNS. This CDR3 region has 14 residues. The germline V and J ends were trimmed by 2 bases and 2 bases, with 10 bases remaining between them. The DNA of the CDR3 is TGTGCCAGCAGTGAAGCGGGACGAACCTACGAGCAGTACTTC. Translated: CASSEAGRTYEQYF.

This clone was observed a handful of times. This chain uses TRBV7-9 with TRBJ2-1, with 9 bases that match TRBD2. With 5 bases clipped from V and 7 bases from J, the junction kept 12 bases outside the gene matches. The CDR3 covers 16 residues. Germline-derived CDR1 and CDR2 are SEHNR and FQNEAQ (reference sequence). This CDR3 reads CASSPRGAGGRNEQFF. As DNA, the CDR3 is TGTGCCAGCAGCCCCCGGGGTGCGGGAGGGCGGAATGAGCAGTTCTTC.

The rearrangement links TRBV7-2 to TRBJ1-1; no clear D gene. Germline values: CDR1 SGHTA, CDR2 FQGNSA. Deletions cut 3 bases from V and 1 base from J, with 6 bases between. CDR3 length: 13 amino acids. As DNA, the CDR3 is TGTGCCAGCAGCTTTCGGAGGAACACTGAAGCTTTCTTT. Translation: CASSFRRNTEAFF.

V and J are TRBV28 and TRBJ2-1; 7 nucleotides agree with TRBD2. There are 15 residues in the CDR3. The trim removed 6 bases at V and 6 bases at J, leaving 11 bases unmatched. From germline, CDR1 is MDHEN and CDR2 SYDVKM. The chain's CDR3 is CASSLGGRVGNEQFF. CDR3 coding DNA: TGTGCCAGCAGCCTCGGGGGGAGGGTAGGCAATGAGCAGTTCTTC.

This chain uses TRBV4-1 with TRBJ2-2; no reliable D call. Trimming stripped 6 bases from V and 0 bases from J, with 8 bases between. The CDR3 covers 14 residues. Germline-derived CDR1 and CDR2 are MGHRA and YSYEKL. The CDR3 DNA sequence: TGCGCCAGCAGTCGACTGACGAACACCGGGGAGCTGTTTTTT. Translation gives CASSRLTNTGELFF.

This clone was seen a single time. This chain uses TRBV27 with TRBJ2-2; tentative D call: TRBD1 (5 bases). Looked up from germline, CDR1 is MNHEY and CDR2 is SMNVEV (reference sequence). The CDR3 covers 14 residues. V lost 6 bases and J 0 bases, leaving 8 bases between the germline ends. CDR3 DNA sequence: TGTGCCAGCAGATTGACAGCGAACACCGGGGAGCTGTTTTTT. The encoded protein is CASRLTANTGELFF.

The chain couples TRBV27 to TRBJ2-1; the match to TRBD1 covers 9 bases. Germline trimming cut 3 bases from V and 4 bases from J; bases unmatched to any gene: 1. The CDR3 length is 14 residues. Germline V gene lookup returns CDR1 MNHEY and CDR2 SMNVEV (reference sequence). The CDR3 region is CASSFDRGYNEQFF. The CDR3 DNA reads TGTGCCAGCAGTTTCGACAGGGGGTACAATGAGCAGTTCTTC.

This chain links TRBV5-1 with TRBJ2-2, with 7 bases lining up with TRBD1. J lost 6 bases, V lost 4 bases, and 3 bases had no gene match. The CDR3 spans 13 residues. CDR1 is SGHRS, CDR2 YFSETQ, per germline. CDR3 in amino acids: CASSPTGAGELFF. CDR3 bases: TGCGCCAGCAGCCCAACAGGGGCCGGGGAGCTGTTTTTT. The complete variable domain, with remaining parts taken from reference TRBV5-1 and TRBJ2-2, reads KAGVTQTPRYLIKTRGQQVTLSCSPISGHRSVSWYQQTPGQGLQFLFEYFSETQRNKGNFPGRFSGRQFSNSRSEMNVSTLELGDSALYLCASSPTGAGELFFGEGSRLTVL.

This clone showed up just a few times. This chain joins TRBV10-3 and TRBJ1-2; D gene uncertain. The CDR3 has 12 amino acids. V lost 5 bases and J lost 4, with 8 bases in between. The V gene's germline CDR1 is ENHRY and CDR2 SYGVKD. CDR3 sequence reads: CAISPGFYGYTF. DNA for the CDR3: TGTGCCATCAGTCCGGGATTCTATGGCTACACCTTC.

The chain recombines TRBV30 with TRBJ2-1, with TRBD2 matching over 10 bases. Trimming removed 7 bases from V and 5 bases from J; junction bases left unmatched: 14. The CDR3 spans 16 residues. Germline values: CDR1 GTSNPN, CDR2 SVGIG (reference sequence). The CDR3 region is CASGLAYPRRHNEQFF. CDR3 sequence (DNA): TGTGCCTCGGGACTAGCGTATCCTAGACGCCACAATGAGCAGTTCTTC.

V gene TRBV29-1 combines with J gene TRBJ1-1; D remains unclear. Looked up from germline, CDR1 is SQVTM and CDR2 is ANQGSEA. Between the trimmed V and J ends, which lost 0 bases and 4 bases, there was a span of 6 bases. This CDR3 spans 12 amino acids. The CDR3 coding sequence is TGCAGCGTTGAAGACCACGGCACTGAAGCTTTCTTT. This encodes CSVEDHGTEAFF.

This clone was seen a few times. The chain's CDR3 is CASSRKGSGAFF. The CDR3 DNA follows: TGCGCCAGCAGCCGGAAGGGTAGCGGTGCTTTCTTT. The chain uses TRBV4-3 and TRBJ1-1; D remains ambiguous. This CDR3 comprises 12 residues. Trimming left V 4 bases short and J 11 bases short, with 14 bases between. In germline, CDR1 is LGHNA, CDR2 YSLEER.